This entry lists 16 T cell receptor beta chains sequenced from one sample in a study of type 1 regulatory T cells. The antigens these receptors bind are not known. Each CDR3 protein is one row after TCRdb ran MiXCR on the reads. The sample includes roughly 62,000 distinct CDR3 sequences, 62% of them seen just once. The source material was cultured non-Tr1 T cells, either the whole culture or a sorted T cell fraction (not recorded which). The receptors derive from a human donor in good health.

The gene calls are TRBV9 and TRBJ2-7, with D maybe TRBD1 (6 bases). The CDR3 runs to 15 residues. Germline CDR1 and CDR2: SGDLS and YYNGEE. V was shortened by 0 bases and J by 2 bases, with 12 bases between the two germline ends. The CDR3 protein is CASSVGQGLTYEQYF. For the CDR3, the DNA is TGTGCCAGCAGCGTAGGTCAGGGGCTAACCTACGAGCAGTACTTC.

This rearrangement joins TRBV7-8 to TRBJ2-7; TRBD2 aligns across 12 bases. This CDR3 spans 15 amino acids. Germline V gene data show CDR1 as SGHVS and CDR2 as FQNEAQ. Losses at the gene ends were 5 bases for V and 3 bases for J; bases not matched to a gene: 5. The CDR3 DNA reads as TGTGCCAGCAGCCGTCGGACTAGCGGGAACTACGAGCAGTACTTC. Translating gives CASSRRTSGNYEQYF.

This clonotype was detected a few times. The V gene is TRBV30, the J gene TRBJ1-6; TRBD1 aligns across 8 bases. The CDR3 spans 13 residues. CDR1 and CDR2 (germline): GTSNPN, SVGIG (reference sequence). Trimming cost V 4 bases and J 5 bases; bases outside gene matches: 1. This CDR3 reads CAWKGQDNSPLHF. The CDR3 nucleotides are TGTGCCTGGAAGGGACAGGATAATTCACCCCTCCACTTT.

This rearrangement joins TRBV6-5 to TRBJ2-2; D uncertain. The CDR3 contains 15 residues. Germline V gene lookup returns CDR1 MNHEY and CDR2 SVGAGI. V gave up 6 bases and J gave up 2 bases, with 13 bases separating them. CDR3 amino acids: CASRTTGVNTGELFF. The CDR3 bases are TGTGCCAGCAGAACAACGGGCGTAAACACCGGGGAGCTGTTTTTT.

V usage is TRBV6-4 and J usage is TRBJ2-2; 8 nucleotides match TRBD2. Germline CDR1 MRHNA, CDR2 SNTAGT. After removal of 3 bases from V and 4 bases from J, the junction contained 4 bases not matched to a gene. The CDR3 loop spans 15 amino acids. CDR3 sequence: CASSEEAGVTGELFF. The CDR3 bases are TGTGCCAGCAGTGAGGAAGCGGGAGTCACCGGGGAGCTGTTTTTT.

The chain couples TRBV9 to TRBJ2-2; 11 bases match TRBD1. Germline CDR1 SGDLS, CDR2 YYNGEE. Trimming took 3 bases from V and 7 from J; bases not matched to a gene: 5. CDR3 length: 15 amino acids. CDR3 sequence reads: CASSGGQGADGELFF. CDR3 sequence (DNA): TGTGCCAGCAGCGGAGGACAGGGGGCTGACGGGGAGCTGTTTTTT.

J is TRBJ2-3 and V is TRBV28; weak D call: TRBD2 (7 bases). The V end lost 8 bases, the J end lost 4 bases, and 16 bases lay between the germline ends. This CDR3 spans 14 amino acids. Germline-derived CDR1 and CDR2 are MDHEN and SYDVKM. The CDR3 nucleotides are TGTGCCAGCCATACAAGGGGGGGGGCAGATACGCAGTATTTT. Translating gives CASHTRGGADTQYF. The variable domain in full, completed from reference TRBV28 and TRBJ2-3, reads DVKVTQSSRYLVKRTGEKVFLECVQDMDHENMFWYRQDPGLGLRLIYFSYDVKMKEKGDIPEGYSVSREKKERFSLILESASTNQTSMYLCASHTRGGADTQYFGPGTRLTVL.

The rearrangement links TRBV5-1 to TRBJ1-4; D call uncertain. The V gene's germline CDR1 is SGHRS and CDR2 YFSETQ. The V end lost 0 bases, the J end lost 6 bases, and 6 bases lay between the germline ends. This CDR3 has 13 residues. The CDR3 sequence: CASSLEQDEKLFF. The CDR3 DNA reads TGCGCCAGCAGCTTGGAGCAGGATGAAAAACTGTTTTTT.

The chain recombines TRBV7-9 with TRBJ2-7; the D gene is possibly TRBD2 (6 bases). Germline V gene sequence: CDR1 SEHNR, CDR2 FQNEAQ (reference sequence). Trimming took off 1 base at V and 2 bases at J, with 15 bases between the two ends. CDR3 size: 16 residues. The chain's CDR3 is CASSLVRSSEAYEQYF. In nucleotides, the CDR3 is TGTGCCAGCAGCTTAGTTCGTTCTAGCGAGGCCTACGAGCAGTACTTC. The complete variable domain, with remaining parts taken from reference TRBV7-9 and TRBJ2-7, reads DTGVSQNPRHKITKRGQNVTFRCDPISEHNRLYWYRQTLGQGPEFLTYFQNEAQLEKSRLLSDRFSAERPKGSFSTLEIQRTEQGDSAMYLCASSLVRSSEAYEQYFGPGTRLTVT.

A word on this clonotype: A read error may account for a junction end that differs from germline. The chain employs TRBV5-6 and TRBJ1-5; D gene unclear. CDR3 length equals 15 residues. Germline-derived CDR1 and CDR2 are SGHDT and YYEEEE. For the CDR3, the DNA is TGTGCTAGCAGCTTGGGCGGTTATAGCAATCAGCCCCAGCATTTT. It specifies CASSLGGYSNQPQHF.

The chain recombines TRBV24-1 with TRBJ1-1, with TRBD1 identical over 7 bases. Germline lookup yields CDR1 KGHDR and CDR2 SFDVKD. This CDR3 is 16 amino acids long. V dropped 6 bases and J dropped 6; count of bases not matched to a gene: 15. CDR3 amino acids: CATSHNHPGQHAEAFF. The CDR3 DNA sequence: TGTGCCACCAGTCATAACCACCCGGGACAGCACGCTGAAGCTTTCTTT.

This sequence joins TRBV12-3 or TRBV12-4 and TRBJ2-7; 10 nucleotides align to TRBD2. This CDR3 contains 13 residues. With 6 bases clipped from V and 3 bases from J, the junction kept 2 bases outside the gene matches. Written as DNA, the CDR3 is TGTGCCAGCAGCAGACTAGCGGGCTACGAGCAGTACTTC. Amino acids: CASSRLAGYEQYF.

The chain is built from TRBV19 and TRBJ2-3; D gene uncertain. V lost 3 bases, J lost 2 bases, and 12 bases lay in between. The CDR3 contains 15 residues. In germline, CDR1 is LNHDA, CDR2 SQIVND (reference sequence). Here the CDR3 reads CASSIGRAPTDTQYF. DNA of the CDR3: TGTGCCAGTAGTATCGGACGAGCTCCCACAGATACGCAGTATTTT. Full variable domain (outside the CDR3, taken from reference TRBV19 and TRBJ2-3): DGGITQSPKYLFRKEGQNVTLSCEQNLNHDAMYWYRQDPGQGLRLIYYSQIVNDFQKGDIAEGYSVSREKKESFPLTVTSAQKNPTAFYLCASSIGRAPTDTQYFGPGTRLTVL.

CDR3 DNA: TGTGCCAGCAGTTTACTGCGGGAGAACTCCTACGAGCAGTACTTC. It specifies CASSLLRENSYEQYF. The chain has TRBV27 and TRBJ2-7; 7 bases are shared with TRBD2. Germline CDR1 MNHEY, CDR2 SMNVEV (reference sequence). V trimming: 2 bases; J trimming: 0 bases; junction bases outside the gene matches: 4. CDR3 length: 15 residues.

V gene TRBV12-3 or TRBV12-4 combines with J gene TRBJ2-5; 9 bases line up with TRBD2. J gave up 2 bases and V 2 bases, and 12 bases lay outside the gene matches. The CDR3 sequence is 18 residues long. CDR3 in amino acids: CASSLRVAGVRGQETQYF. The CDR3 coding sequence is TGTGCCAGCAGTTTACGGGTAGCGGGAGTAAGGGGACAAGAGACCCAGTACTTC.

This clonotype occurred once. The V call is TRBV15, the J call TRBJ2-7; 11 bases line up with TRBD2. The CDR3 extends over 15 amino acids. The J segment lost 4 bases and the V segment lost 0 bases, leaving 2 bases of the junction unmatched. CDR1 is LNHNV, CDR2 YYDKDF, per germline (reference sequence). The chain's CDR3 is CATSRDPSGRYEQYF. In nucleotides, the CDR3 is TGTGCCACCAGCAGAGATCCTAGCGGGAGGTACGAGCAGTACTTC.